These T cell receptor beta chains were read from a single sample in a study of blood T cell repertoires in COVID-19. TCRdb's copy holds only in-frame clones and misses some; the assay was immunoSEQ multiplex PCR. The top ten clones hold 2.5% to 3.5% of a sample with about 370,000 clones, around 92% of them seen once. Sample: peripheral blood. The receptor source for this set is a woman younger than 45 with COVID-19, enrolled during active disease. The CDR3 runs from the conserved cysteine through the conserved F or W. Each record gives: J gene, V gene, D gene, clone size, CDR3 length, CDR3 DNA, CDR3 protein. The D gene is left open where the match is weak. The size field is filled for only some rows; it gives once, few, many or a size class.

TRBJ1-2,TRBV6-5,TRBD1,NA,15,TGTGCCAGCAGTTTTGTCGGGACAGGGAGCGATGGCTACACCTTC,CASSFVGTGSDGYTF
TRBJ2-7,TRBV11-2,NA,NA,12,TGTGCCAGCAGATTAACTAGGCTCGAGCAGTACTTC,CASRLTRLEQYF
TRBJ2-5,TRBV6-2/TRBV6-3,NA,NA,12,TGTGCCAGCAGTTACTCCGAAGAGACCCAGTACTTC,CASSYSEETQYF
TRBJ1-1,TRBV7-2,NA,NA,16,TGTGCCAGCAGCTTAGTTCGGCAGGGGATGAACACTGAAGCTTTCTTT,CASSLVRQGMNTEAFF
TRBJ1-5,TRBV19,NA,NA,16,TGTGCCAGTAGTATAGGTGGAGGGAGGGGCAATCAGCCCCAGCATTTT,CASSIGGGRGNQPQHF
TRBJ2-2,TRBV24-1,NA,NA,14,TGTGCCACCAGTGATTTGTCTACTACCGGGGAGCTGTTTTTT,CATSDLSTTGELFF
TRBJ2-1,TRBV29-1,NA,NA,14,TGCAGCGTTGTTTCGGGGGGCCTTTACAATGAGCAGTTCTTC,CSVVSGGLYNEQFF
TRBJ2-1,TRBV7-2,TRBD2,few,16,TGTGCCAGCAGCTTGTCTAGCGGGATCTCCTACAATGAGCAGTTCTTC,CASSLSSGISYNEQFF
TRBJ2-2,TRBV11-3,NA,NA,14,TGTGCCAGCAGCTTATCGGGTTTCGACGGGGAGCTGTTTTTT,CASSLSGFDGELFF
TRBJ1-2,TRBV6-2/TRBV6-3,TRBD1,NA,14,TGTGCCAGCAGCGATGACAGGGCTTCCTATGGCTACACCTTC,CASSDDRASYGYTF